In its sample, the clone carrying this TCR beta chain was seen many times. Its specificity is not known. This entry comes from a study of T cells after yellow fever vaccination. TCRdb re-analysed the 5' RACE reads in MiXCR, keeping a single row per CDR3 protein. The sample lists about 310,000 distinct CDR3 sequences; approximately 3.9% were seen once. Study-wide points: Post-booster reappearance was seen for most primary-vaccination clones (roughly 96% CD4, 80% to 90% CD8).

V shed 0 bases and J shed 0 bases, with 6 bases lying between them. The CDR3 loop spans 15 amino acids. Per germline, CDR1 SGHDN and CDR2 FVKESK. The TCR sequence derives from a man aged 18 to 30 who received the YFV17D yellow fever vaccine. The sequencing used PBMCs, collected on the day of the yellow fever booster vaccination. V gene TRBV14 combines with J gene TRBJ1-3; D unresolved. The CDR3 DNA reads TGTGCCAGCAGCCAAGATTGGGTCTCTGGAAACACCATATATTTT. Its protein product is CASSQDWVSGNTIYF.